This TCR beta chain was documented in a study of CD4+ T cells in melanoma. The study, taken as a whole, reports: Neoantigen-specific CD4+ T cells in melanoma reportedly had diverse differentiation states.

Libraries were prepared by immunoSEQ multiplex PCR; TCRdb keeps only in-frame clonotypes and omits some of them. This table has about 13,000 clones, 60% to 85% appearing once. Deletions cut 3 bases from V and 2 bases from J, with 4 bases between. The germline V gene encodes CDR1 SGHVS and CDR2 FQNEAQ. The CDR3 totals 12 residues. To note about this clone: Its antigen is unknown.

The chain has TRBV7-8 and TRBJ1-2, with D hard to call. Sequences were obtained from cells from a culture (not recorded whether cultured in vitro). The receptor comes from a human donor with melanoma. The CDR3 region is CASSFSNYGYTF. CDR3 bases: TGTGCCAGCAGCTTTTCCAACTATGGCTACACCTTC.